This T cell receptor (beta chain) was sequenced for a study of cytomegalovirus exposure and HLA in healthy donors. Overall study context: For the roughly 390 genotyped donors, 81% fell within the Caucasian-associated ancestry cluster.

Study-wide results and limits: In a later analysis, a missense DCLRE1C variant was linked to TCR beta V- and J-gene trimming. Later findings reportedly placed an Asian-associated ancestry cluster below the approximately 650-donor mean for N-insertions.

This clone was seen a few times. The antigen is not known. The PCR ran on 60 Vbeta and 13 Jbeta primers. Sequencing used immunoSEQ multiplex PCR; TCRdb keeps in-frame clones, though not all of them. In the table there are 120,000 to 150,000 clones, 79% of which are singletons. CDR3 length equals 13 residues. Deletions cut 4 bases from V and 7 bases from J, with 11 bases between. Germline V CDR1 and CDR2: MNHEY, SVGAGI. This chain connects TRBV6-5 to TRBJ1-5, with D tentatively TRBD1 (6 bases). The sequenced sample was PBMCs. The clonotype was recovered from a man younger than 35 in good health and CMV-seronegative. The CDR3 reads CASSFGDKQPQHF. For the CDR3, the DNA is TGTGCCAGCAGTTTTGGGGACAAACAGCCCCAGCATTTT.